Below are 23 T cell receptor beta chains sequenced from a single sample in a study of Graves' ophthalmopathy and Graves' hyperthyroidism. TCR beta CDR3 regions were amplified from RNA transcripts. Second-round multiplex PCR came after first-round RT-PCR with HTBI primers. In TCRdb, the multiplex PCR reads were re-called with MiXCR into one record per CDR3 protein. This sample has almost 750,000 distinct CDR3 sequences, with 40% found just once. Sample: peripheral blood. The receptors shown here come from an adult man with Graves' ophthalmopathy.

CDR3 in amino acids: CASSPSVGSAGGSGANVLTF. In nucleotides, the CDR3 is TGTGCCAGCAGCCCCTCCGTTGGGTCTGCGGGGGGCTCTGGGGCCAACGTCCTGACTTTC. This chain uses TRBV7-8 with TRBJ2-6; the match to TRBD2 covers 8 bases. Per germline, CDR1 SGHVS and CDR2 FQNEAQ. The ends lost 5 bases at V and 0 bases at J; junction bases unmatched: 15. CDR3 length: 20 amino acids.

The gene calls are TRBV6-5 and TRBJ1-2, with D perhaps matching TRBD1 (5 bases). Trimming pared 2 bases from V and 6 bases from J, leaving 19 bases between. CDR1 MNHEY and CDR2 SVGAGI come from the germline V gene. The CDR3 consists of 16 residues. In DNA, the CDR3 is TGTGCCAGCAGTTACGGTACCTCGGGGCTGAGGCATGGCTACACCTTC. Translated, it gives CASSYGTSGLRHGYTF.

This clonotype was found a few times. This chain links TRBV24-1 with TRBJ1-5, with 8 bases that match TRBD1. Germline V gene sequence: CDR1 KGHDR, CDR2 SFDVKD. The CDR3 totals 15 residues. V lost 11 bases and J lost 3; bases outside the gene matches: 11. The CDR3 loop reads CASSPRTGSNQPQHF. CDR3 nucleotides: TGTGCCAGCTCACCTAGGACAGGGTCCAATCAGCCCCAGCATTTT.

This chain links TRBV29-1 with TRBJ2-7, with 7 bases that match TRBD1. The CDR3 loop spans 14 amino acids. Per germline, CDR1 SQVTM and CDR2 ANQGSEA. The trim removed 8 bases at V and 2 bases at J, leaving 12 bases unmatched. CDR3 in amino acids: CSIEGAGVPYEQYF. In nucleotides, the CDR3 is TGCAGCATCGAGGGGGCAGGGGTTCCCTACGAGCAGTACTTC.

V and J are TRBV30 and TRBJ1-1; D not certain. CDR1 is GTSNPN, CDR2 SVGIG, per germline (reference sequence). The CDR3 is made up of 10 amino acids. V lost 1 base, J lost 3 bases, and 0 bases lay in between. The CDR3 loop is CAWSDTEAFF. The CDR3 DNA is TGTGCCTGGAGTGACACTGAAGCTTTCTTT.

CDR3 protein: CATSRERGQLINYGYTF. CDR3 nucleotide sequence: TGTGCCACCAGCAGAGAGAGGGGACAGCTGATTAACTATGGCTACACCTTC. The chain employs TRBV15 and TRBJ1-2, with 7 nucleotides matching TRBD1. There are 17 residues in the CDR3. In germline, CDR1 is LNHNV, CDR2 YYDKDF (reference sequence). After removal of 0 bases from V and 1 base from J, the junction contained 8 bases not matched to a gene.

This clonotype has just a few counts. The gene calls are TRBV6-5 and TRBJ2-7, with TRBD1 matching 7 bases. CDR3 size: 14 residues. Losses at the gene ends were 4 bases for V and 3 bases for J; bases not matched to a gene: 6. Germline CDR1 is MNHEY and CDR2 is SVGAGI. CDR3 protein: CASSWRQGSYEQYF. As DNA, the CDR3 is TGTGCCAGCAGTTGGAGACAGGGTAGCTACGAGCAGTACTTC.

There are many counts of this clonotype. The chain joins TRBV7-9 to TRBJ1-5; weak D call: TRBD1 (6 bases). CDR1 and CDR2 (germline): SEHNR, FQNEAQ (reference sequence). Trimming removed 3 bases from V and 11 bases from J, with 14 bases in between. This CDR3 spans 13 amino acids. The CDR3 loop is CASSLGGQSAQHF. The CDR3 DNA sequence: TGTGCCAGCAGCTTGGGCGGACAGTCAGCCCAGCATTTT.

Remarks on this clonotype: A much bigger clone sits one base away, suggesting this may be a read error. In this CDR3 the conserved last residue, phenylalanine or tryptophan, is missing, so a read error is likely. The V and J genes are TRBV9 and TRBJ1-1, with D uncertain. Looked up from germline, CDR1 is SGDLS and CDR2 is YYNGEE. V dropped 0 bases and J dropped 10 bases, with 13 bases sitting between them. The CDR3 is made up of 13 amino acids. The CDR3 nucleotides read TGTGCCAGCAGCGTAGACTTGGCTTCTGGAGCTTTCCTT. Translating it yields CASSVDLASGAFL.

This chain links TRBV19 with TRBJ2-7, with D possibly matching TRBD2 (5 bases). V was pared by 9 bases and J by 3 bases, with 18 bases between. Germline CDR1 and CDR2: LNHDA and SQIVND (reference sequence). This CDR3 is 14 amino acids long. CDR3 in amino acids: CASSYSRAGYEQYF. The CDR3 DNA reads TGTGCCAGCAGTTACTCACGGGCGGGCTACGAGCAGTACTTC.

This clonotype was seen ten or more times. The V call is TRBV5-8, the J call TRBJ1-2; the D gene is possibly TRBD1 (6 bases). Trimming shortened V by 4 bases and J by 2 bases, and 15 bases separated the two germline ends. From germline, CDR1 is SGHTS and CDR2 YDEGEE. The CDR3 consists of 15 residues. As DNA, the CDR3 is TGTGCCAGCAGCCTGACTGGACAGACGAACTATGGCTACACCTTC. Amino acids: CASSLTGQTNYGYTF.

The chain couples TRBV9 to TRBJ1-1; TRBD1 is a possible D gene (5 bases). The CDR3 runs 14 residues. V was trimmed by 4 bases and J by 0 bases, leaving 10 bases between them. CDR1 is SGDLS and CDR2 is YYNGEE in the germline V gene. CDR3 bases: TGTGCCAGCAGCATGGGAGGGGTGAACACTGAAGCTTTCTTT. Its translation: CASSMGGVNTEAFF.

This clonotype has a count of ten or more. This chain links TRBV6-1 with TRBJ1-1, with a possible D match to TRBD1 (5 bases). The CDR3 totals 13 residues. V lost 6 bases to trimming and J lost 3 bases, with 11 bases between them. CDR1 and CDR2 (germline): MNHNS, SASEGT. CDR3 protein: CASRQTQDTEAFF. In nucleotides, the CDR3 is TGTGCCAGCAGGCAAACACAGGACACTGAAGCTTTCTTT.

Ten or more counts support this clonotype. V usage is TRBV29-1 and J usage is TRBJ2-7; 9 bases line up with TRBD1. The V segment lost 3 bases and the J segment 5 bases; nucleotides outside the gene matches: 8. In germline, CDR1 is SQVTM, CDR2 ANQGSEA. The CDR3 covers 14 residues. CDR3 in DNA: TGCAGCGTTGATCGCGGACAGGGGACCAACGAGCAGTACTTC. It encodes CSVDRGQGTNEQYF.

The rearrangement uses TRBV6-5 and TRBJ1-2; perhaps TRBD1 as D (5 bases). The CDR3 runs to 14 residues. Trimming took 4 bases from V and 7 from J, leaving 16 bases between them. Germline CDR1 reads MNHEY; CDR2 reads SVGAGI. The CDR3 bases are TGTGCCAGCAGTTGCGGGACGACCGATCGTGGCTACACCTTC. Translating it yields CASSCGTTDRGYTF.

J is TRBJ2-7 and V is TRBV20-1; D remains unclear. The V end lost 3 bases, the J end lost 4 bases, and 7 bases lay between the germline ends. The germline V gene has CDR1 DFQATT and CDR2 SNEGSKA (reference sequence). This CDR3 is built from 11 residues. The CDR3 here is CSARFDYEQYF. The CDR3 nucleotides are TGCAGTGCTAGGTTTGATTACGAGCAGTACTTC.

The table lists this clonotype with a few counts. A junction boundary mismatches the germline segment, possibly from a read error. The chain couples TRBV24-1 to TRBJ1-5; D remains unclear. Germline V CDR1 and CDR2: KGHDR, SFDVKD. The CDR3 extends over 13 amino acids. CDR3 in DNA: TGTGCCAGCAGTGATCAGGCGGGCCAGCCCCAGCATTTT. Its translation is CASSDQAGQPQHF.

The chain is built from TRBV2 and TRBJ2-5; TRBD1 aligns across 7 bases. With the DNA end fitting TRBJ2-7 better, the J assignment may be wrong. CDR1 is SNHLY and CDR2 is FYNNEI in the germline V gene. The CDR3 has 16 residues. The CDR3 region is CASSRGSGTEYYEQYF. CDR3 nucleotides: TGTGCCAGCAGCAGAGGTTCGGGGACAGAGTACTACGAGCAGTACTTC.

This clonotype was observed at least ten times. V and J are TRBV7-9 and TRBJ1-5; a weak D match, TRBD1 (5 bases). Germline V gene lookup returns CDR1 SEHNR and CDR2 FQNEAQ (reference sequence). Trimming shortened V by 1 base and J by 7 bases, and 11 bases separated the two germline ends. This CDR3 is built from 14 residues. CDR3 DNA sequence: TGTGCCAGCAGCTTAGGACAGTCCCGGCAGCCCCAGCATTTT. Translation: CASSLGQSRQPQHF.

As DNA, the CDR3 is TGCAGTGCTAGACCTTCCGGGACAGGGTACTCACCCCTCCACTTT. Residues: CSARPSGTGYSPLHF. The rearrangement uses TRBV20-1 and TRBJ1-6, with 9 bases that match TRBD1. Germline V gene sequence: CDR1 DFQATT, CDR2 SNEGSKA (reference sequence). The CDR3 is 15 residues long. The V gene end was trimmed by 2 bases and the J gene end by 10 bases; junction bases not matched to a gene: 9.

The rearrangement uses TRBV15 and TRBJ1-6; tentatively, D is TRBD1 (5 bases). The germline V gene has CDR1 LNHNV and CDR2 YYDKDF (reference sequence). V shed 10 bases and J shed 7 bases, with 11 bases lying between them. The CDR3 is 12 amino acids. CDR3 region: CASRDPNSPLHF. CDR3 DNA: TGTGCCAGCAGGGACCCCAATTCACCCCTCCACTTT.

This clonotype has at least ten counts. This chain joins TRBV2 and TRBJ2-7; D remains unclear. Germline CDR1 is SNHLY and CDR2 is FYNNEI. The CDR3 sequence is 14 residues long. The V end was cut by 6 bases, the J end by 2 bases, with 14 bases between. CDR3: CASSASSEAYEQYF. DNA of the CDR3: TGTGCCAGCAGCGCGAGCAGCGAAGCCTACGAGCAGTACTTC. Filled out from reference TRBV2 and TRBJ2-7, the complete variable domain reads EPEVTQTPSHQVTQMGQEVILRCVPISNHLYFYWYRQILGQKVEFLVSFYNNEISEKSEIFDDQFSVERPDGSNFTLKIRSTKLEDSAMYFCASSASSEAYEQYFGPGTRLTVT.

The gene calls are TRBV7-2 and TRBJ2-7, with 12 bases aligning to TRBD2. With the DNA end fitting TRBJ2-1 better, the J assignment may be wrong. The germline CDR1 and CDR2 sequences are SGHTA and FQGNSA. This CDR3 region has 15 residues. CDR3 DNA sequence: TGTACCAGCAGCCTTGAACTAGCGGGAGGCAATGAGCAGTTCTTC. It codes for CTSSLELAGGNEQFF.